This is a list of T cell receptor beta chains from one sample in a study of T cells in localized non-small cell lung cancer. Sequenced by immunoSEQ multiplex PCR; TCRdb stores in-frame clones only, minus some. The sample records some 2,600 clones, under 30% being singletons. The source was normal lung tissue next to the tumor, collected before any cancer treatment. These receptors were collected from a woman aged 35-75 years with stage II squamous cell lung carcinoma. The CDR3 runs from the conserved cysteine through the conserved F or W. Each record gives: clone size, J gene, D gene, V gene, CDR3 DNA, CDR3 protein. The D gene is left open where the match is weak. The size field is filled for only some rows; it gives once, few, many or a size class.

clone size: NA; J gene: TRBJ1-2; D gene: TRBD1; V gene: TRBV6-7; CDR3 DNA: TGTGCCAGCAGTGAAGCCCACAGGGGAGGCTACACCTTC; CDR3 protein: CASSEAHRGGYTF
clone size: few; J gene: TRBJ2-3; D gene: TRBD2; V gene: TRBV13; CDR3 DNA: TGTGCCAGCAGCGAGGGACTAGCAGGCGATACGCAGTATTTT; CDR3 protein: CASSEGLAGDTQYF
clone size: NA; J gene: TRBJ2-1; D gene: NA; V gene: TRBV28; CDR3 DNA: TGTGCCAGCAGCCCCGTCCAGCGGCTCCCCTACAATGAGCAGTTCTTC; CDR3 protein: CASSPVQRLPYNEQFF
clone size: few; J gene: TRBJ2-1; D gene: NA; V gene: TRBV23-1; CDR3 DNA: TGCGCCAGCAGCCCAGCGGGTTATTACAATGAGCAGTTCTTC; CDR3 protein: CASSPAGYYNEQFF
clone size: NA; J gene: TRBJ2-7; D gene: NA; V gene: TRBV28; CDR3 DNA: TGTGCCAGCAAGGAATTAGGCGGCTCCTACGAGCAGTACTTC; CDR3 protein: CASKELGGSYEQYF
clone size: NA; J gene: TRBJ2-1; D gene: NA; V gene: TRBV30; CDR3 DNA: TGTGCCTGGAGTGTACAAACATACAATGAGCAGTTCTTC; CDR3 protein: CAWSVQTYNEQFF
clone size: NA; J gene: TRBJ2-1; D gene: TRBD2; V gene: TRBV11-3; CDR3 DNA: TGTGCCAGCAGCCGTCAACTAGCGGGAGGGCCGAATGAGCAGTTCTTC; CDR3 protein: CASSRQLAGGPNEQFF
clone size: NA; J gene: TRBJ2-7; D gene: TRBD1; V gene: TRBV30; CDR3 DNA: TGTGCCTGGTCCCCCGGGACAGCGAGCTCCTACGAGCAGTACTTC; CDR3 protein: CAWSPGTASSYEQYF
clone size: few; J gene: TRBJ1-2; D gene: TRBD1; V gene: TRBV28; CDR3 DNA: TGTGCCAGCAGTCCGAAGGGGGACAGGCTCTATGGCTACACCTTC; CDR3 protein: CASSPKGDRLYGYTF
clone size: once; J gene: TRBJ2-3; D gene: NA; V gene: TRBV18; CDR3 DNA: TGTGCCAGCTCACCACCGAGGGGTGGTCGGGCAGATACGCAGTATTTT; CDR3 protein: CASSPPRGGRADTQYF
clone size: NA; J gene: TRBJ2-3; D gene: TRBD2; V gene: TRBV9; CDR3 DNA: TGTGCCAGCAGTGGGACTAGCGGGAGTAGGACAGATACGCAGTATTTT; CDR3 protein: CASSGTSGSRTDTQYF
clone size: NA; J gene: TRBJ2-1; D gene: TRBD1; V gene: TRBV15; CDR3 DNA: TGTGCCACCAGCAGAGGTCCGGGACAGGGTACCAATGAGCAGTTCTTC; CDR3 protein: CATSRGPGQGTNEQFF
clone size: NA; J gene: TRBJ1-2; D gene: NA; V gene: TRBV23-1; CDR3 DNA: TGCGCCAGCGATCGGACGCGGCGCGGAGTGGATGGCTACACCTTC; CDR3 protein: CASDRTRRGVDGYTF
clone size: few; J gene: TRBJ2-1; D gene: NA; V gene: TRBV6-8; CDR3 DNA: TGTGCCAGCAGCCTACAGGGCCCGTCCTACAATGAGCAGTTCTTC; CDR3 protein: CASSLQGPSYNEQFF
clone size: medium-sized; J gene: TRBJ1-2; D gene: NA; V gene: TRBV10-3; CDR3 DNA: TGTGCCATCAGTGAGTCGAGGCAGGGAAACTATGGCTACACCTTC; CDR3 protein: CAISESRQGNYGYTF
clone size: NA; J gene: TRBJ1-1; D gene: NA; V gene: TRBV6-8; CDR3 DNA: TGTGCCAGCAGCGGGACCTATGGCACTGAAGCTTTCTTT; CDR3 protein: CASSGTYGTEAFF
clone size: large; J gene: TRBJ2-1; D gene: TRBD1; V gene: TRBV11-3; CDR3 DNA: TGTGCCAGCAGCGTCCGACAGGGTCCGTCGAATGAGCAGTTCTTC; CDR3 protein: CASSVRQGPSNEQFF
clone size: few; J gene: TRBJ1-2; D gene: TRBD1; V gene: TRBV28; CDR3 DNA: TGTGCCAGCAGACCGGGACAGCACACAGCTAACTATGGCTACACCTTC; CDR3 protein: CASRPGQHTANYGYTF
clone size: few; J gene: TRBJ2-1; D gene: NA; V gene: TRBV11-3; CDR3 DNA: TGTGCCAGCAGCCCAGTTCCCGCCAGCGACAATGAGCAGTTCTTC; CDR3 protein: CASSPVPASDNEQFF
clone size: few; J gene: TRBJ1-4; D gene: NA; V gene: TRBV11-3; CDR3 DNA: TGTGCCAGCAGCTTAGGGGGCGACAATTCCAGAAAACTGTTTTTT; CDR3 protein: CASSLGGDNSRKLFF
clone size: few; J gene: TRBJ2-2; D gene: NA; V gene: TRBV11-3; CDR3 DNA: TGTGCCAGCAGCTGGCGACTCAGGGACACCGGGGAGCTGTTTTTT; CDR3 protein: CASSWRLRDTGELFF
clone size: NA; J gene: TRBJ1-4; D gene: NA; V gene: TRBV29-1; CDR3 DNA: TGCAGCGTTCGTAGGGGAAAACCAACTAATGAAAAACTGTTTTTT; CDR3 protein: CSVRRGKPTNEKLFF
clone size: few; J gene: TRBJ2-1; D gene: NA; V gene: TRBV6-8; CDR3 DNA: TGTGCCAGCAGGGGACCAGCTGGGGGTAGGCAGTTCTTC; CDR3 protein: CASRGPAGGRQFF
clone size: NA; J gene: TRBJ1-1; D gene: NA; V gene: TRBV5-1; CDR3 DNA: TGCGCCAGCAGCCCAGGGTGGGCGAACACTGAAGCTTTCTTT; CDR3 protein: CASSPGWANTEAFF
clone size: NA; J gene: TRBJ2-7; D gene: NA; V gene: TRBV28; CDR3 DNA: TGTGCCAGCAGTCCCAGGGGAGGGAATTGGGAGCAGTACTTC; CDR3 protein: CASSPRGGNWEQYF
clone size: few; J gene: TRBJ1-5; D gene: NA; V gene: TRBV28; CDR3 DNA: TGTGCCAGCAGTTTCAGGGGTTTAAGTCAGCCCCAGCATTTT; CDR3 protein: CASSFRGLSQPQHF
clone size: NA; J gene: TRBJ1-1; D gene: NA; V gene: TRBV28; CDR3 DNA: TGTGCCAGCAGTCTCCGGGACCTGATTAAGAACACTGAAGCTTTCTTT; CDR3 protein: CASSLRDLIKNTEAFF
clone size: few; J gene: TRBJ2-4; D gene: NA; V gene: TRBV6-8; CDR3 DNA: TGTGCCAGCAGTTCATGGGAGCTTGTAGCCAAAAACATTCAGTACTTC; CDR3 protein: CASSSWELVAKNIQYF
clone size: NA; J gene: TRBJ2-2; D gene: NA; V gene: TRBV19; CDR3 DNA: TGTGCCAGTAGTATGGTAGGGGAAGGGACCGGGGAGCTGTTTTTT; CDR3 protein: CASSMVGEGTGELFF
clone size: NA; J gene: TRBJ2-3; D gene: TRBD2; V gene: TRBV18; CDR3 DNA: TGTGCCAGCTCCGCACTAGCGGGAAGCACAGATACGCAGTATTTT; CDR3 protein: CASSALAGSTDTQYF
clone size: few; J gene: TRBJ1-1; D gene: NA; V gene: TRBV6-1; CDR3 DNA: TGTGCCAGCAGTGAAGCGCTCTGGCAGAACACTGAAGCTTTCTTT; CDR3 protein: CASSEALWQNTEAFF
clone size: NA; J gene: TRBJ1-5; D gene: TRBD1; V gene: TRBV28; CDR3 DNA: TGTGCCAGCAGTTCGACAGGGGTTCAGCCCCAGCATTTT; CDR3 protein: CASSSTGVQPQHF
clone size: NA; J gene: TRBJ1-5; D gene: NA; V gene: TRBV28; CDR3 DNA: TGTGCCGTGCTGGGTGGCAATCAGCCCCAGCATTTT; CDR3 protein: CAVLGGNQPQHF
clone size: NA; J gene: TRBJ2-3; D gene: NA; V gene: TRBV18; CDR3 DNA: TGTGCCAGCTCCCAGGACCGCAGGGGCTCGACGGATACGCAGTATTTT; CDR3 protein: CASSQDRRGSTDTQYF
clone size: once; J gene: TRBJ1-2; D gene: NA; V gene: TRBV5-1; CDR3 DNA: TGCGCCAGCAACCCAATCGGGGTCTTTGATAACTATGGCTACACCTTC; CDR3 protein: CASNPIGVFDNYGYTF
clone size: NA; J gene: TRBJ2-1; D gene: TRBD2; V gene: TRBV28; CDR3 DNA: TGTGCCAGCAGGTGGGGACTAGCGATGAACAATGAGCAGTTCTTC; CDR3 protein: CASRWGLAMNNEQFF
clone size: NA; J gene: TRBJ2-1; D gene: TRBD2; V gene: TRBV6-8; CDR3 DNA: TGTGCCAGCAGTCCCCTGCCAAGCGGGAGGGCCAATGAGCAGTTCTTC; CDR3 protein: CASSPLPSGRANEQFF
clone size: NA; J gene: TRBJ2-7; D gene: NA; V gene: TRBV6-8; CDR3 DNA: TGTGCCAGCAAGGACACCTCCTACGAGCAGTACTTC; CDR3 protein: CASKDTSYEQYF
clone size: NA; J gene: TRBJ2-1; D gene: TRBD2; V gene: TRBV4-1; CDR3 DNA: TGCGCCAGCAGCCAGCAGGGTGGGCTAGCGGGAGTTGAGCAGTTCTTC; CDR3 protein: CASSQQGGLAGVEQFF
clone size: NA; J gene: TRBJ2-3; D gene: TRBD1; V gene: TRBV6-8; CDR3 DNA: TGTGCCATCAGTGCCCGGGACAGGCCGCAGTATTTT; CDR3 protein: CAISARDRPQYF
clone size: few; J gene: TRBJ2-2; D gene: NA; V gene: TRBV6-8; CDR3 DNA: TGTGCCAGCAGTTACCACGGCAGTACCGGGGAGCTGTTTTTT; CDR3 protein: CASSYHGSTGELFF
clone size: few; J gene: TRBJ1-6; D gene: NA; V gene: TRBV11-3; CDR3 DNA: TGTGCCAGCAGCTTAGGAGCTCCTTTCACGGATTCACCCCTCCACTTT; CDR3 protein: CASSLGAPFTDSPLHF
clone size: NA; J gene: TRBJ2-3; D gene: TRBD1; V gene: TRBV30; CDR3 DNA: TGTGCCTGGAGTAAGGGGCAGGGGGCAGATACGCAGTATTTT; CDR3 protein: CAWSKGQGADTQYF
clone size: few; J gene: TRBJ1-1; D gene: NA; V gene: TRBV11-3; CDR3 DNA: TGTGCCAGCAGCCGCAATTTGTTTGCAGTACAACAGAACATTGAAGCTTTCTTT; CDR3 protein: CASSRNLFAVQQNIEAFF
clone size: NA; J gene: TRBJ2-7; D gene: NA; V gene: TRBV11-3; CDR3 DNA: TGTGCCAGCAGCTCGACAGCCTCCCCCTACGAGCAGTACTTC; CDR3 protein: CASSSTASPYEQYF
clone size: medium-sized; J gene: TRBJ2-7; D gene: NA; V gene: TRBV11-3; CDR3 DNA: TGTGCCAGCAGCCTCGATACAGGGGAGGGCTACGAGCAGTACTTC; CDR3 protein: CASSLDTGEGYEQYF
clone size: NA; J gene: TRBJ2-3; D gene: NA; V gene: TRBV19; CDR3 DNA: TGTGCCAGCGGCCCAGGAGTCAATACGCAGTATTTT; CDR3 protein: CASGPGVNTQYF
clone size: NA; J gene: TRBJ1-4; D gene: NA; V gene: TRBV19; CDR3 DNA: TGTGCCAGCTCTGGGTCGTCTGAAAAACTGTTTTTT; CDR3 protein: CASSGSSEKLFF
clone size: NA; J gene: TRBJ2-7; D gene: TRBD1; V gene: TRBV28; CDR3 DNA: TGTGCCAGCAGCCCTAGAGGGACAGGGGGCTACGAGCAGTACTTC; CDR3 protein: CASSPRGTGGYEQYF
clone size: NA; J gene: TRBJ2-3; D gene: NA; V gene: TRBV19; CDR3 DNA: TGTGCTACTAGCCGAGGGATGGATACGCAGTATTTT; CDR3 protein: CATSRGMDTQYF
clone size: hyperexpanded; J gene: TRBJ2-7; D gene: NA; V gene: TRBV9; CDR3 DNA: TGTGCCAGCAGCGTAGTGCCAAGCTCCTACGAGCAGTACTTC; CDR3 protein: CASSVVPSSYEQYF
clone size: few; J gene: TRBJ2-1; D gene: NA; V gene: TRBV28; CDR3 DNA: TGTGCCAGCAGTTTACAGCCGGACTATGAGCAGTTCTTC; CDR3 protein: CASSLQPDYEQFF
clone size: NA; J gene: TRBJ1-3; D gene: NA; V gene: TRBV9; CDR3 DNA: TGTGCCAGCAGCGTACGGAACACAGGCAGCTCTGGAAACACCATATATTTT; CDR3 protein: CASSVRNTGSSGNTIYF